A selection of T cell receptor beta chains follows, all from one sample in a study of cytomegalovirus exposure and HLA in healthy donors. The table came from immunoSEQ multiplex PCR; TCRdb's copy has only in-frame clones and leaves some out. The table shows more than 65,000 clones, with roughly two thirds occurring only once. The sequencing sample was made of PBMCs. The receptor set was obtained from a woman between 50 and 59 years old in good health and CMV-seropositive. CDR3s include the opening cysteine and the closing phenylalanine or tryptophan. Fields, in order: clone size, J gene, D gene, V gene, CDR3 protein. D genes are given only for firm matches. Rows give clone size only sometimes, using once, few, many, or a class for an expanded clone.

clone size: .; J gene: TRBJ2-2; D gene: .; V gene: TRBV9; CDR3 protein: CASSVRGWGGIGELFF
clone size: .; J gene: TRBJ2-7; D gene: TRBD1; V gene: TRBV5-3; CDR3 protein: CASGQGLCYEQYF
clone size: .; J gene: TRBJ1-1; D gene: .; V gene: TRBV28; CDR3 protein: CASSLYRSRAFF
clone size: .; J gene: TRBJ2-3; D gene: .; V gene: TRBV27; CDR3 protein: CASSLSVRADTQYF
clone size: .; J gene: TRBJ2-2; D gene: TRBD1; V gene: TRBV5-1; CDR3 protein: CASSLGDRTSGELFF
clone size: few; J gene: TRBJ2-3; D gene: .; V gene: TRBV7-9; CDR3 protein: CSSSLGGGAEILSDTQYF
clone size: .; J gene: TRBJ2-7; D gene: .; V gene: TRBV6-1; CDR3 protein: CASRIQLYEQYF
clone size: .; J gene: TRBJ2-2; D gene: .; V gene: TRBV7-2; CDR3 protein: CASSRGPVPGTGELFF
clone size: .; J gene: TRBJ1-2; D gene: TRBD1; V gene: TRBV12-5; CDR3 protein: CASGLPQQLDRALGYTF
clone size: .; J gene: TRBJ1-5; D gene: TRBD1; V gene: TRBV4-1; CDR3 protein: CASSQGQGAGQPQHF
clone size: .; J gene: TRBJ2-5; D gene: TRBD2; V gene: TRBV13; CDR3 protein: CASTFSGGETQYF
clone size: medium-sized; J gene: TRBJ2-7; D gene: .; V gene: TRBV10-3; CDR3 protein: CAISEASTLYEQYF
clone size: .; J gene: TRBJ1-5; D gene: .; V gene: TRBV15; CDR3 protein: CATSRDEAIQPQHF
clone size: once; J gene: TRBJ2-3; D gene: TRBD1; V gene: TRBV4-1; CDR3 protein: CASSDPGQGSTDTQYF
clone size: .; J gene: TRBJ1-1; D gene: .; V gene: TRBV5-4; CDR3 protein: CASSFSPTEGTEAFF
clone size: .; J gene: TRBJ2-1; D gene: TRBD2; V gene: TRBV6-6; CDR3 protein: CASMTSGYEQFF
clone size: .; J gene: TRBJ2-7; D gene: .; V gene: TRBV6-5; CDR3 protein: CASSVTASYEQYF
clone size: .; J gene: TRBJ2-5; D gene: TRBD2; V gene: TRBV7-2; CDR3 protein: CASSFVPSGGQETQYF
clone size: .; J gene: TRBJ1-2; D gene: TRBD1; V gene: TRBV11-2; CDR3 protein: CASSLGQGGYGYTF
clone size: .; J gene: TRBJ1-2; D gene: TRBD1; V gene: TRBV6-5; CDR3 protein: CASSYTTTGTYGYTF